Below, one T cell receptor beta chain is given with its context. V lost 6 bases to trimming and J lost 3 bases, with 9 bases between them. The CDR3 extends over 13 amino acids. Per the germline V gene, CDR1 is SGHNT and CDR2 is YENEEA. Repertoires were generated with immunoSEQ multiplex PCR, while TCRdb's copy carries only in-frame clones and drops some. The sample contains about 24,000 clones, about four fifths of which appear only once. This sample is drawn from a study of OX40 agonist ivuxolimab in advanced cancers. The receptor comes from an adult with an advanced solid tumor such as melanoma, head and neck, liver or kidney cancer. The material was CD4+ or CD8+ T cells sorted from blood, obtained in a trial of the OX40 agonist ivuxolimab. The chain links TRBV11-3 to TRBJ1-5; D not certain. CDR3 nucleotide sequence: TGTGCCAGCAGTCAGACTTTCAATCAGCCCCAGCATTTT. Translating it yields CASSQTFNQPQHF. Full variable domain (remainder filled in from reference TRBV11-3 and TRBJ1-5): EAGVVQSPRYKIIEKKQPVAFWCNPISGHNTLYWYLQNLGQGPELLIRYENEEAVDDSQLPKDRFSAERLKGVDSTLKIQPAELGDSAVYLCASSQTFNQPQHFGDGTRLSIL.